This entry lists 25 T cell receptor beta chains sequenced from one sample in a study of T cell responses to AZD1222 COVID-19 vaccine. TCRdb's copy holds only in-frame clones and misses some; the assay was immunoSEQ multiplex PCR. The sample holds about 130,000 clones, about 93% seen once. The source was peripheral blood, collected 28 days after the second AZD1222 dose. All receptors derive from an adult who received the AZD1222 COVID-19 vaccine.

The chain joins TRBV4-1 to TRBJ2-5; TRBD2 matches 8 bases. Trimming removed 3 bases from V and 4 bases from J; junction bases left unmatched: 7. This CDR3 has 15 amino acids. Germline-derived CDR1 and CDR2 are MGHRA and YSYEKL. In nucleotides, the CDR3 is TGCGCCAGCAGCCATCCGGGCGGGGGGATAGAGACCCAGTACTTC. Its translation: CASSHPGGGIETQYF.

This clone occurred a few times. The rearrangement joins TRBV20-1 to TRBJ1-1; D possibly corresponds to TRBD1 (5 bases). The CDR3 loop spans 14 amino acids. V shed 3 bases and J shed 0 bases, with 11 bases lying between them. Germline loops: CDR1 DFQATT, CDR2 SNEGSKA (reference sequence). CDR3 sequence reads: CSASQGFMNTEAFF. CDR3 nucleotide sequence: TGCAGTGCTAGTCAGGGCTTCATGAACACTGAAGCTTTCTTT.

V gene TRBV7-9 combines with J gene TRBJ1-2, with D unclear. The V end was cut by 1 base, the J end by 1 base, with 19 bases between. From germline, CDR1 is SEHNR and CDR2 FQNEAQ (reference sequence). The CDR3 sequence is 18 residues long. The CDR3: CASSLGGPMAAYNYGYTF. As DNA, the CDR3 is TGTGCCAGCAGCTTAGGTGGACCCATGGCAGCGTATAACTATGGCTACACCTTC.

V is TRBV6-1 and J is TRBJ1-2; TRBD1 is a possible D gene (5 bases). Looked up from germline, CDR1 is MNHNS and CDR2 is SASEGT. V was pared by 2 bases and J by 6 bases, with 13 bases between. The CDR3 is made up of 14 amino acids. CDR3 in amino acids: CASSEPAGLNGYTF. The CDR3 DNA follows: TGTGCCAGCAGTGAACCCGCGGGGCTAAATGGCTACACCTTC.

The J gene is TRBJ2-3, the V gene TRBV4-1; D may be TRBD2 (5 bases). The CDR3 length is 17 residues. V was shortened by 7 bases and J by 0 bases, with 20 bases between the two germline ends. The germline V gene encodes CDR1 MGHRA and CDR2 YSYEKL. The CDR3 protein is CASTAEPRGASTDTQYF. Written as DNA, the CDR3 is TGCGCCAGCACGGCGGAGCCACGGGGTGCTAGCACAGATACGCAGTATTTT.

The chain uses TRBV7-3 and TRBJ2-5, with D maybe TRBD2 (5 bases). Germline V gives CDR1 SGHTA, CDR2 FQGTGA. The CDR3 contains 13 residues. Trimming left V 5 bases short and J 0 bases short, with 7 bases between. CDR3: CASSQRYQETQYF. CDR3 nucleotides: TGTGCCAGCAGCCAGCGGTACCAAGAGACCCAGTACTTC.

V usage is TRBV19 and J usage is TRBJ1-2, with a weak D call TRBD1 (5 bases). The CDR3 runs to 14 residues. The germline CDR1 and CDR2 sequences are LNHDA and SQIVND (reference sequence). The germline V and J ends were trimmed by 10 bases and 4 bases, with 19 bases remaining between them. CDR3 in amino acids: CATKFKQDFYGYTF. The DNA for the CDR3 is TGTGCCACTAAATTTAAACAGGATTTCTATGGCTACACCTTC. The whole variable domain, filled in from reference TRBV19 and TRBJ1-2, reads DGGITQSPKYLFRKEGQNVTLSCEQNLNHDAMYWYRQDPGQGLRLIYYSQIVNDFQKGDIAEGYSVSREKKESFPLTVTSAQKNPTAFYLCATKFKQDFYGYTFGSGTRLTVV.

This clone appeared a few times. CDR3 nucleotide sequence: TGTGCCAGCAGCCCGGGACAGGCAGGAGCTTTCTTT. Translating it yields CASSPGQAGAFF. The V gene is TRBV14, the J gene TRBJ1-1, with 8 bases that match TRBD1. This CDR3 spans 12 amino acids. With V trimmed by 4 bases and J by 10 bases, 5 bases remained unmatched. Germline CDR1 reads SGHDN; CDR2 reads FVKESK.

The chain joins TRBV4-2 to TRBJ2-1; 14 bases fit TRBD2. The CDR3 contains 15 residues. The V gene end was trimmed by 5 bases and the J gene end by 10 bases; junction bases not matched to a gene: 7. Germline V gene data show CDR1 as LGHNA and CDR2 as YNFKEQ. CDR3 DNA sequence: TGTGCCAGCAGCGCGACTAGCGGGGGGGAAGAAGAGCAGTTCTTC. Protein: CASSATSGGEEEQFF.

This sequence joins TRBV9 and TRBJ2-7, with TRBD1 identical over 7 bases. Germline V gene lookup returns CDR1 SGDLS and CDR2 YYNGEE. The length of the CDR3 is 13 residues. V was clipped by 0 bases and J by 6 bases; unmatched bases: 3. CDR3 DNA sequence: TGTGCCAGCAGCGTAGAACCAGGGGGCGAGCAGTACTTC. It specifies CASSVEPGGEQYF.

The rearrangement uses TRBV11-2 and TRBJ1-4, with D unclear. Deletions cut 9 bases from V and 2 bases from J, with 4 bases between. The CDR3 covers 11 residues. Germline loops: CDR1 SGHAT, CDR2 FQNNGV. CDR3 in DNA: TGTGCCAGTACTACTAATGAAAAACTGTTTTTT. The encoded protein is CASTTNEKLFF.

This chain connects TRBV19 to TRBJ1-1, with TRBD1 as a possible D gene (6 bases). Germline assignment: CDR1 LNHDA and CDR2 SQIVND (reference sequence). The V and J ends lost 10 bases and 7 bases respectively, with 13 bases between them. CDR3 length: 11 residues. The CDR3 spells CATEDSLEAFF. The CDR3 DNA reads TGTGCCACCGAGGACAGCCTTGAAGCTTTCTTT.

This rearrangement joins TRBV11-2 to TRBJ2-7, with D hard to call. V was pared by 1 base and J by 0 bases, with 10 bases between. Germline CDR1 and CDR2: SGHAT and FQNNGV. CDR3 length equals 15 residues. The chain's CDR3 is CASSLVDLSSYEQYF. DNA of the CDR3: TGTGCCAGCAGCTTAGTTGACCTAAGCTCCTACGAGCAGTACTTC.

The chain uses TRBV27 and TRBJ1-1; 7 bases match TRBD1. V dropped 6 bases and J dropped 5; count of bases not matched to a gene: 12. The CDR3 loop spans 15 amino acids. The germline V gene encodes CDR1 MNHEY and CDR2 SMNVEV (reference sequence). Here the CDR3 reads CASSWDRSLGTEAFF. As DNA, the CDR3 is TGTGCCAGCAGCTGGGACAGATCCTTGGGGACTGAAGCTTTCTTT.

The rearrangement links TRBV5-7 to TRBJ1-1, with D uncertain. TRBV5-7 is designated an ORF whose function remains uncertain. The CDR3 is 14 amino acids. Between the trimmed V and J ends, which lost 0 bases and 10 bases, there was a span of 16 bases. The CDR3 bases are TGTGCCAGCAGCTTGGTCGGACCAAAGAGGGTAGCTTTCTTT. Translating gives CASSLVGPKRVAFF.

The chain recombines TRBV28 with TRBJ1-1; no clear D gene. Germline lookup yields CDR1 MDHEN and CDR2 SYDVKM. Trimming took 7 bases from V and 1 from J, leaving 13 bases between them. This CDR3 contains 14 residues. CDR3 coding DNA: TGTGCCAGCACGTCATACCATGGGAACACTGAAGCTTTCTTT. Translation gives CASTSYHGNTEAFF.

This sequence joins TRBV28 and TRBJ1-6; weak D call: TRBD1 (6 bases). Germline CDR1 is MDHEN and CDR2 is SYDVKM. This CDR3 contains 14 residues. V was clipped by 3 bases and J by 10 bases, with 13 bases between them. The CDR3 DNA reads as TGTGCCAGCAGTTTCGCAGGGGCAAGGTCACCCCTCCACTTT. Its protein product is CASSFAGARSPLHF.

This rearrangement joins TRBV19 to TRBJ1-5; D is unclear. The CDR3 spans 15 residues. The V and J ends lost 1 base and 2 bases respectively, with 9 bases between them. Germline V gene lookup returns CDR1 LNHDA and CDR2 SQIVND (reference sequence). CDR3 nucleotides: TGTGCCAGTAGTATAGGGAGTAGGGGCAATCAGCCCCAGCATTTT. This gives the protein CASSIGSRGNQPQHF.

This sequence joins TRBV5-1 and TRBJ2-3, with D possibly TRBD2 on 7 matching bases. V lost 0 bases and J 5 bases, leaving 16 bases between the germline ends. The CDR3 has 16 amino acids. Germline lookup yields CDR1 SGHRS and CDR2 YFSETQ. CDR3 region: CASSLAGRGQGDTQYF. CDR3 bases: TGCGCCAGCAGCTTGGCAGGGCGGGGGCAAGGAGATACGCAGTATTTT.

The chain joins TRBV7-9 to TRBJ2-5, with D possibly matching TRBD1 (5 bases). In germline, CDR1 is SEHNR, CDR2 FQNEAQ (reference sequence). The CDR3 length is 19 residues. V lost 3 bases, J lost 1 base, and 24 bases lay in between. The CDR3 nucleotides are TGTGCCAGCAGCTTTATCACCTTCAAGGACAAGAAGACCCAAGAGACCCAGTACTTC. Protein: CASSFITFKDKKTQETQYF.

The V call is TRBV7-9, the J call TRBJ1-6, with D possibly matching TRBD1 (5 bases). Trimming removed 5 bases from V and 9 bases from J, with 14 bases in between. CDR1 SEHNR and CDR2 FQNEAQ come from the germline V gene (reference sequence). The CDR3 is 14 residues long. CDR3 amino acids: CASSTQSQGSPLHF. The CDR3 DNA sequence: TGTGCCAGCAGCACCCAATCGCAGGGTTCACCCCTCCACTTT.

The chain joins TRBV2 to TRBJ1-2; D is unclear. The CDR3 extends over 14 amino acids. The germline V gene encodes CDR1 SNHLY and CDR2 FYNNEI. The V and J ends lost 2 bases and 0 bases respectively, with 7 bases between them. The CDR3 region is CASSEIVANYGYTF. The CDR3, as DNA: TGTGCCAGCAGTGAAATAGTTGCTAACTATGGCTACACCTTC.

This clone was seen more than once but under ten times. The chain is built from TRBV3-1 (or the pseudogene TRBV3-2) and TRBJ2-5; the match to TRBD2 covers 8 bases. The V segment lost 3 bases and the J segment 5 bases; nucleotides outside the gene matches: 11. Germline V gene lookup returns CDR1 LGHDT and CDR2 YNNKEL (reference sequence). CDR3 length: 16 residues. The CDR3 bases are TGTGCCAGCAGCCAGAACGGGGGGGCCCGAGGTGAGACCCAGTACTTC. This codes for CASSQNGGARGETQYF.

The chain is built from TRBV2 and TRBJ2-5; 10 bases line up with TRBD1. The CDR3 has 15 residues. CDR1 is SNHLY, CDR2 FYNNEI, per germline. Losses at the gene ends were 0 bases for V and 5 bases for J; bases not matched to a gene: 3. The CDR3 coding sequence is TGTGCCAGCAGTGAAGCGCAGGGACAGGGGGAGACCCAGTACTTC. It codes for CASSEAQGQGETQYF.

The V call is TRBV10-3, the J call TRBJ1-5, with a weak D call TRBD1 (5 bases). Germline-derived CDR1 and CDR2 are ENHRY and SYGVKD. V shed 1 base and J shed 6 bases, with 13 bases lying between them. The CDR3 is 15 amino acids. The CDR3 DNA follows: TGTGCCATCAGTGAGTACCCGGACAATTTTCAGCCCCAGCATTTT. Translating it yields CAISEYPDNFQPQHF.